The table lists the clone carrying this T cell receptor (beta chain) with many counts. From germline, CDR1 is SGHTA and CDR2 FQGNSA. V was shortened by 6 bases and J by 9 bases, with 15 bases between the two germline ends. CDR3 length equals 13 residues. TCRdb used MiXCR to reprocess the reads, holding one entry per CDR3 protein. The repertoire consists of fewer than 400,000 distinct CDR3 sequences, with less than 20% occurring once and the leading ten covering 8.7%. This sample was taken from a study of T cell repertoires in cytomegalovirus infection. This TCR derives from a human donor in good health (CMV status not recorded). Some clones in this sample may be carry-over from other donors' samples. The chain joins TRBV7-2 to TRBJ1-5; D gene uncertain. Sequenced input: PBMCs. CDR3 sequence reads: CASRPLQNGPQHF. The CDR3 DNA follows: TGTGCCAGCAGACCCCTGCAAAATGGGCCCCAGCATTTT.